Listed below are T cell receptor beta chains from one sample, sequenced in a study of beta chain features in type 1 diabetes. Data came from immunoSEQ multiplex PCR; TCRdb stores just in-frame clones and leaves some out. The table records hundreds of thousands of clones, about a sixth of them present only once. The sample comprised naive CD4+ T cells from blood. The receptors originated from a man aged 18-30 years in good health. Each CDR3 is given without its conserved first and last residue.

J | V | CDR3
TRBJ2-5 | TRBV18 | ASSPRSLGETQY
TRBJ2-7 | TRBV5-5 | ASSKLQSLSYEQY
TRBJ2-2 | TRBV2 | ASSAPPTGELF
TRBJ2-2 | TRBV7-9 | ASSFGTGELF
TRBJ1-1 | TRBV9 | ASSVDIGADTEAF
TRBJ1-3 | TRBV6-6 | ASSYSAGSGNTIY
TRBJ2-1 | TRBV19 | ASSIGWTSGYNEQF
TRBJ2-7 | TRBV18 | ASSPNQGEMGEQY
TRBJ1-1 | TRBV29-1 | SVAGQLNTEAF
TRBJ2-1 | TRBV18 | ASSLYALPSYNEQF
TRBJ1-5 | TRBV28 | ASKEQPQH
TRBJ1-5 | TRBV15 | ATSRGGRGRDQPQH
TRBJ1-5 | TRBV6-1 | ASSTLGGANQPQH
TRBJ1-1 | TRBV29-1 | SADRGSTEAF
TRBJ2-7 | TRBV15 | ATSRDGAGGSYEQY
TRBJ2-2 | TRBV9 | ASSVEGFTGELF
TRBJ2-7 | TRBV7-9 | ASSLGRESEQY
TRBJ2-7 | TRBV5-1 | ASSSRERYEQY
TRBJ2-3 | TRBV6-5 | ASSRTLTSTDTQY
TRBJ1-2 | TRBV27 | ASSFRQGRTNGRNYGYT
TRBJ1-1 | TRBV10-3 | AIKRDRNTEAF
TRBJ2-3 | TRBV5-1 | ASSFGASGSTDTQY
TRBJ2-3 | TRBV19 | ASSIPSGRTDTQY
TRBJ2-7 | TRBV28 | ASTTLYEQY
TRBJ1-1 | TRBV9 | ASSGRIEGGKAF
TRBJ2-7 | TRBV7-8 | ASSSRYEQY
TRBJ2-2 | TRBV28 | ASSLTLITGELF
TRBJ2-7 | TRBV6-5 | ASRPRLAVTYEQY
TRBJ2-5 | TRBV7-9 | ASSLAWDRPETQY
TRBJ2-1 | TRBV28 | ASSLGSTIGGMQF
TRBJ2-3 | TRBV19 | ASKEDRNTDTQY
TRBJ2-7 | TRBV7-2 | ASSLGFGRIYEQY
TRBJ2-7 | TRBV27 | ASSLSPGGAYEQY
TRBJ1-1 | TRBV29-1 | SAGQGWGTEAF
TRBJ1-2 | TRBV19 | ASLQRGRVSGYT
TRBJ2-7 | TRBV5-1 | ASTPARGSDSYEQY
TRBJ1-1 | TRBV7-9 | ASSLEGKNTEAF
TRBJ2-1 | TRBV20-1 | SARAVSEQF
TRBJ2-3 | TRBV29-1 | SVASGGADTQY
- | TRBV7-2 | ASSLDPLGDRAYEQY
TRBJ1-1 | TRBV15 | ATSRVNTEAF
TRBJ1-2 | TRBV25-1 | ASSELGTTSWHGYT
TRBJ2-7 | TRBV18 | ASSPDRGKSEQY
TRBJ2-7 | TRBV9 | ASSVGKSLGGHEQY
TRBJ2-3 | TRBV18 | ASSPSATGITDTQY
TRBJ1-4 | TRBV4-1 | ASSNGGTNEKLF
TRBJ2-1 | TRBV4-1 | ASSQGLAGNYNEQF
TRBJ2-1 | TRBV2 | ASRGQGRSYNEQF
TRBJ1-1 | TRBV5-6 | ASSALSGVPEAF
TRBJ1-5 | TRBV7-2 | ASSLGSIGRTLNQPQH
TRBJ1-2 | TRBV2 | ASSPPTGNYGYT
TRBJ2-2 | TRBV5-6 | ASSLAGGELF
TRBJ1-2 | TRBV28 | ASSYESRTGSLTGYT
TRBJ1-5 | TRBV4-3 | ASSQARGDNQPQH
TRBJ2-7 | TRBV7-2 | ASSPRTGDKY
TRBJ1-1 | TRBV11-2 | ASSSQGGTEAF
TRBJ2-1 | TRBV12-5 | ASGSGQGGNEQF
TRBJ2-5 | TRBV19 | ARVARETQY
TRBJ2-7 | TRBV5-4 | ASSLVTGMDEQY